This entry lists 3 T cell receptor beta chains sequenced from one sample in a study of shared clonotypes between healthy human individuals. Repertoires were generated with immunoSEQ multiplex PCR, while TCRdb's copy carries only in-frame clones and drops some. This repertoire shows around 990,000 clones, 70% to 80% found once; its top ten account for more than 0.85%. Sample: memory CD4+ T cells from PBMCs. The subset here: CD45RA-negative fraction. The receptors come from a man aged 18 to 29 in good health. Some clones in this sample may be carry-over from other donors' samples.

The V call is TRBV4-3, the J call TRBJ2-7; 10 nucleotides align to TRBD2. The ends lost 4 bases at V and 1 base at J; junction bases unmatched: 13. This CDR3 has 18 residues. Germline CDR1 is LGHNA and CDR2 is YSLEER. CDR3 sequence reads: CASSPGPSGSGKSYEQYF. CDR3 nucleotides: TGCGCCAGCAGCCCAGGTCCTAGCGGGAGTGGGAAGTCCTACGAGCAGTACTTC.

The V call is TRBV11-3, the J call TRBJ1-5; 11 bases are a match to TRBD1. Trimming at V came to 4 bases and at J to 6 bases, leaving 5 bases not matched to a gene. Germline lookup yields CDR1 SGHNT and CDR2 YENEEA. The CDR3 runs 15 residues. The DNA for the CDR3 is TGTGCCAGCAGCTGTCCCGGGACAGGGGGTCAGCCCCAGCATTTT. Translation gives CASSCPGTGGQPQHF.

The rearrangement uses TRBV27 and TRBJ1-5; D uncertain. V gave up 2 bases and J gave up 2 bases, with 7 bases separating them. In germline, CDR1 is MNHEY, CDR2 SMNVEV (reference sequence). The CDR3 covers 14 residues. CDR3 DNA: TGTGCCAGCAGTTTAACTTGGGGCAATCAGCCCCAGCATTTT. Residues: CASSLTWGNQPQHF.